These T cell receptor beta chains were read from a single sample in a study of blood T cell repertoires in COVID-19. The assay was immunoSEQ multiplex PCR, and TCRdb's table has in-frame clones only and misses some. The sample has under 200,000 clones, over 75% seen once. The sequencing sample was made of peripheral blood. These receptors all come from a man in his 60s who had recovered from COVID-19. CDR3s include the opening cysteine and the closing phenylalanine or tryptophan. D genes are given only for firm matches. Rows may omit the clone size; those that give it use once, few, many or a size class.

>-|-|TRBV6-5|TRBJ1-6
TGTGCCAGCTTTCTAGGGAGCTCCTATAATTCACCCCTCCACTTT
CASFLGSSYNSPLHF
>-|-|TRBV7-2|TRBJ1-1
TGTGCCAGCAGCTTAAATTCTTGGCGCAGGGGCAACCAAGCTTTCTTT
CASSLNSWRRGNQAFF
>-|-|TRBV24-1|TRBJ2-4
TGTGCCACCAGTGATCGAAAGGCAGGGTGGAACATTCAGTACTTC
CATSDRKAGWNIQYF
>-|TRBD1|TRBV7-2|TRBJ2-3
TGTGCCAGCAGCTTAGGGACCGGGACAGGGCGGGATACGCAGTATTTT
CASSLGTGTGRDTQYF
>-|-|TRBV30|TRBJ1-2
TGTGCCTGGAGTGTCGGGGGGACTCGCTACACCTTC
CAWSVGGTRYTF
>-|TRBD2|TRBV9|TRBJ2-3
TGTGCCAGCCCCCGGGTTGGACTAGCGGGGGGGACAGATACGCAGTATTTT
CASPRVGLAGGTDTQYF
>-|-|TRBV18|TRBJ1-2
TGTGCCAGCTCACCACGGGGCCGCGGCGATGGCTACACCTTC
CASSPRGRGDGYTF
>-|TRBD2|TRBV9|TRBJ2-5
TGTGCCAGCAGCGTAGTGGGACTAGCGTCGAAAGAGACCCAGTACTTC
CASSVVGLASKETQYF
>-|TRBD1|TRBV9|TRBJ2-2
TGTGCCAGCAGCCGACAGGGGAACACCGGGGAGCTGTTTTTT
CASSRQGNTGELFF
>once|-|TRBV6-5|TRBJ2-3
TGTGCCAGCAGCACCGGGACTTCTCCTTCGGATACGCAGTATTTT
CASSTGTSPSDTQYF
>once|TRBD2|TRBV4-1|TRBJ2-3
TGCGCCAGCAGCCTAGCGGGGGGGCCGGATACGCAGTATTTT
CASSLAGGPDTQYF
>once|TRBD2|TRBV7-3|TRBJ2-1
TGTGCCAGCAGCTTAAGGCCCTCTCTAGCGGGGGAATACAATGAGCAGTTCTTC
CASSLRPSLAGEYNEQFF
>-|-|TRBV19|TRBJ2-7
TGTGCCAGTAGTAGCGGGCAGCTCTCCTACGAGCAGTACTTC
CASSSGQLSYEQYF
>-|TRBD2|TRBV30|TRBJ2-1
TGTGCCTGGAGTGAACTAAGCGGGGGGGCCGGGTTCTTC
CAWSELSGGAGFF
>-|-|TRBV7-2|TRBJ1-2
TGTGCCAGCAGCCCCTCGATGAGCGCCGGTGGCTACACCTTC
CASSPSMSAGGYTF
>-|TRBD1|TRBV5-1|TRBJ1-6
TGCGCCAGCAGCTTCGGACAGGGGATGACACCCCTCCACTTT
CASSFGQGMTPLHF
>-|TRBD1|TRBV7-9|TRBJ2-3
TGTGCCAGCAGCTTAGGGGGCGGGACAGGGGGACGCACGCAGTATTTT
CASSLGGGTGGRTQYF
>-|-|TRBV19|TRBJ2-1
TGTGCCAGTAGTATCGAAGGTTCAGGGTACGAGTACAATGAGCAGTTCTTC
CASSIEGSGYEYNEQFF
>-|TRBD2|TRBV4-2|TRBJ2-4
TGTGCCAGCAGCCAAGTTGGGAGCGGGGGGGGAAACATTCAGTACTTC
CASSQVGSGGGNIQYF
>-|-|TRBV21-1|TRBJ2-1
TGTGCCAGCAGCAAAGAGGATTCGGGGGGACTAGCGTTCTTC
CASSKEDSGGLAFF
>once|-|TRBV30|TRBJ1-5
TGTGCCTGTAGTGACAGCTTCAATCAGCCCCAGCATTTT
CACSDSFNQPQHF
>once|-|TRBV10-3|TRBJ1-2
TGTGCCATCAGTCAGGAATATGGCTACACCTTC
CAISQEYGYTF
>-|-|TRBV5-1|TRBJ1-2
TGCGCCAGCAGCTTCTACGGACAAGTCTATGGCTACACCTTC
CASSFYGQVYGYTF
>-|-|TRBV7-8|TRBJ1-5
TGTGCCAGCAGCTTTTGGCCGCAGGATCAGCCCCAGCATTTT
CASSFWPQDQPQHF
>-|TRBD2|TRBV14|TRBJ2-5
TGTGCCAGCAGCCAACACGGGACTAGCAGGCGAGAGACCCAGTACTTC
CASSQHGTSRRETQYF
>-|TRBD2|TRBV6-4|TRBJ2-5
TGTGCCAGCAGTCGAACTAGCGGTGAGCGTACGTACTTC
CASSRTSGERTYF
>-|TRBD1|TRBV5-1|TRBJ1-2
TGCGCCAGCAGCTTGTGGGGACAGGGGGCCGGCTACACCTTC
CASSLWGQGAGYTF
>-|-|TRBV5-1|TRBJ2-4
TGCGCCAGCAGCTTGGCGGCACAGGGTCACATTCAGTACTTC
CASSLAAQGHIQYF
>-|TRBD2|TRBV5-1|TRBJ2-7
TGCGCCAGCAGCCACGACCTAGCGGGGGGCCGTTACGAGCAGTACTTC
CASSHDLAGGRYEQYF
>few|TRBD2|TRBV9|TRBJ2-3
TGTGCCAGCAGCGAAGGGACTACCCTAGATACGCAGTATTTT
CASSEGTTLDTQYF
>-|TRBD1|TRBV3-1/TRBV3-2|TRBJ1-2
TGTGCCAGCAGCCAAGATTCTACAGGGGGGAACTATGGCTACACCTTC
CASSQDSTGGNYGYTF
>-|-|TRBV6-5|TRBJ1-1
TGTGCCAGCAGCGGGAGGGATGAAGCTTTCTTT
CASSGRDEAFF
>-|-|TRBV30|TRBJ1-3
TGTGCCTGGAGTCGAGGACAGAGCTCTGGAAACACCATATATTTT
CAWSRGQSSGNTIYF
>-|TRBD1|TRBV19|TRBJ2-5
TGTGCCAGTAGTACCCACAGGACAGGGAAAGAGACCCAGTACTTC
CASSTHRTGKETQYF
>-|-|TRBV19|TRBJ1-6
TGTGCCAGTAGTAGCGGGACCCCTGGCGTCTATAATTCACCCCTCCACTTT
CASSSGTPGVYNSPLHF
>-|TRBD2|TRBV24-1|TRBJ2-1
TGTGCCACCAGTCAACGAGCGGGGGGATTGCATGAGCAGTTCTTC
CATSQRAGGLHEQFF
>-|-|TRBV7-2|TRBJ2-3
TGTGCCAGCAGCTCGGACTATCTTGATACGCAGTATTTT
CASSSDYLDTQYF
>-|-|TRBV27|TRBJ1-3
TGTGCCACCTTATCACAGGGAGGAAACACCATATATTTT
CATLSQGGNTIYF
>few|-|TRBV7-9|TRBJ2-1
TGTGCCAGCAGCTTAGACTATTTCGGGGAGAATGAGCAGTTCTTC
CASSLDYFGENEQFF
>-|TRBD1|TRBV6-2/TRBV6-3|TRBJ2-7
TGTGCCAGCAGCCCCGGGACAGTCGGCTTATACGAGCAGTACTTC
CASSPGTVGLYEQYF
>-|-|TRBV7-9|TRBJ1-1
TGTGCCAGCAGCCCGTCCCTAAACCAGAACACTGAAGCTTTCTTT
CASSPSLNQNTEAFF
>-|TRBD1|TRBV5-1|TRBJ2-2
TGCGCCAGCAGCCCGGGGGACAGGGGTATCGGGGAGCTGTTTTTT
CASSPGDRGIGELFF
>-|-|TRBV6-5|TRBJ1-1
TGTGCCAGCAGGGAGAGACCCTTAGAAGCTTTCTTT
CASRERPLEAFF
>-|TRBD1|TRBV19|TRBJ1-2
TGTGCCAGTAGTCCAGACAGGGTCGTGAGTGGCTACACCTTC
CASSPDRVVSGYTF
>-|-|TRBV29-1|TRBJ1-1
TGCAGCGTTATAGGGGGGGCTGAAGCTTTCTTT
CSVIGGAEAFF
>-|-|TRBV6-5|TRBJ1-1
TGTGCCAGCAGTTACTCGAATCCGGGGAGGAACACTGAAGCTTTCTTT
CASSYSNPGRNTEAFF
>-|-|TRBV19|TRBJ2-2
TGTGCCAGTAGTATTGGCAGGGTTGGCCGGAACGGTGCGAACACCGGGGAGCTGTTTTTT
CASSIGRVGRNGANTGELFF
>-|-|TRBV6-5|TRBJ1-1
TGTGCCAGCAGTTACGGCGGGACGACTAGTGCTTTCTTT
CASSYGGTTSAFF